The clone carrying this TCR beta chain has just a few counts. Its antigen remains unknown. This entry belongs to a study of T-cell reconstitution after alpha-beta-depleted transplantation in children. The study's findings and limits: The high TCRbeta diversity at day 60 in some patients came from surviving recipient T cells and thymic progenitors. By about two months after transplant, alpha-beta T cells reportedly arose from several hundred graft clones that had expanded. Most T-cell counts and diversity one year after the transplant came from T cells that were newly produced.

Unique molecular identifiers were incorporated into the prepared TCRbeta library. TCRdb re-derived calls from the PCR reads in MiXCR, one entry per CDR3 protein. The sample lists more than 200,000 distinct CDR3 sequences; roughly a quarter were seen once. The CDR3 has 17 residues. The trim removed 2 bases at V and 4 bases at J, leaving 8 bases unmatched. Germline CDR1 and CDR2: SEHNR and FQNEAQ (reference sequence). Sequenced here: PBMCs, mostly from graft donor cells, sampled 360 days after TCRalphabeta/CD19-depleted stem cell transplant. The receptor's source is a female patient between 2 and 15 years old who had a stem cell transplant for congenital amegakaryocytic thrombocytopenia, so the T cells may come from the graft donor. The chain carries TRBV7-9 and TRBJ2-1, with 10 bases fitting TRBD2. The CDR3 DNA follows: TGTGCCAGCAGCTTACCCTACGGACTAGCGGCATACAATGAGCAGTTCTTC. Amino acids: CASSLPYGLAAYNEQFF.